This T cell receptor beta chain is from a study of molecular identifiers for immune sequencing clone quantification (dated by TCRdb to between 2017 and 2018). Turning to the overall study: In a replicate experiment, RNA from approximately 22,000 or 94,000 naive CD8 T cells was split into five aliquots, four of which were sequenced. CD8 T cells were used in a methods study to benchmark molecular-identifier clustering-based TCR repertoire sequencing (MIDCIRS) and TCR RNA copy counting.

Libraries of naive CD8 T cells were generated from roughly 21,000 to 960,000 sorted cells, with 10%, 30% or 50% of the purified RNA used. Naive CD8 T cells were FACS-sorted as CD8+CD4-CCR7+CD45RA+ on a BD FACSAria II into RLT Plus buffer. To test detection sensitivity, Jurkat RNA equal to fewer than 13 TCR copies was added to samples of 20,000-1,000,000 naive CD8 T cells. Enrichment of CD8 T cells was performed with RosetteSep CD8+ T Cell Enrichment Cocktail and Ficoll-Paque, after which ACK red cell lysis was carried out. Libraries were built with PCR. For sequencing, a NextSeq 500 was employed. Bulk TCR libraries were generated as previously described, with the TCR primers listed in Table S5 used. The Qiagen AllPrep DNA/RNA kit was used to purify total RNA. Reads from multiple sequencing runs of the same library were pooled before analysis. The authors' pipeline ran thus. Reads were retained only if their TCR constant sequence matched exactly, and those retained reads were trimmed to 150 nt and grouped according to their 12-nt molecular barcodes. Reads inside each barcode group were sub-clustered using a 15% Levenshtein threshold, and a quality-weighted consensus sequence was constructed for each RNA molecule. Non-functional sequences were removed, as were lower-count sequences one edit away from another. Barcode sub-clusters with fewer than 20% of the maximum read count were removed, based on fitting two negative binomial distributions. TCRdb's own reprocessing of the public reads used fastp at Q25 and MiXCR and kept productive beta chains. Under each unique CDR3 protein, matching rows form one entry showing the most common genes and DNA. These V and J calls rely on TCRdb rather than the paper's analysis. In this sample the table shows about 86,000 distinct CDR3 sequences, 25% of which occur a single time. The ten largest clones take up 0.78% of the sample.

Taken from the germline V gene (reference sequence), the CDR1 and CDR2 loops are LNHDA and SQIVND. V drops 7 bases and J drops 0 bases, leaving 15 bases in between. The CDR3 contains 15 residues, cysteine and phenylalanine counted. The CDR3 DNA has 45 bases and is translated from base 1. Comment on this clonotype: The clone's antigen remains unknown. No base quality values were provided; no much bigger clone lies one nucleotide off.

Study-wide findings and limitations: Spiked-in Jurkat TCR RNA equal to a single cell's worth was reported to be detectable even within 1,200,000 naive CD8 T cells. When barcode sub-clustering was not used, chimeric consensus sequences inflated TCR diversity, with chimeras reaching as high as 47%. The naive libraries included spiked-in Jurkat TCR RNA (roughly 9 copies' worth), and this RNA is not part of the donor repertoire. About 3 recovered TCR RNA copies per cell were obtained by modeling, versus roughly 9.1 by digital PCR, implying a capture efficiency of approximately 30%. Identical TCR molecules sharing a barcode could cause highly expanded clone sizes to be underestimated. In CMV-specific effector cells, clones with more than 20 RNA copies accounted for over 97% of molecules, whereas in naive cells such clones accounted for under 1%.

Input material: naive CD8+ T cells from blood, with Jurkat cell RNA spiked in. In light of the paper, this sample's cell subset or site label describes: FACS-sorted CD8+CD4-CCR7+CD45RA+ naive T cells. The TCR was taken from a human donor in good health. Some libraries in this study had Jurkat cell RNA spiked in. This sequence uses TRBV19 and TRBJ1-1, and the D gene may be TRBD1, 5 bases matching. The sequenced DNA: TGTGCCAGTACCAGCTTTGACAGCTTGAACACTGAAGCTTTCTTT. Translated, this gives CASTSFDSLNTEAFF.